These 8 T cell receptor beta chains share one sample of origin, sequenced in a study of blood T cell repertoires in COVID-19 (TCRdb year 2020). Library construction relied on the immunoSEQ multiplex PCR assay. This immuneACCESS table, as held by TCRdb, lists in-frame sequences with V and J called but not all clones. Of the missing ones, under half trace to an unresolved V gene in checked studies; the others have no known cause. A total of roughly 150,000 clones appear in this sample, 81% of them only once. Approximately 10% of the sample is in the top ten clones. The source material was peripheral blood. These TCRs come from a human donor in a cohort sampled during active COVID-19.

This clone has a handful of counts. The chain couples TRBV7-2 to TRBJ1-5; perhaps TRBD1 as D (5 bases). From germline, CDR1 is SGHTA and CDR2 FQGNSA. The ends were cut back, 8 bases at V and 6 bases at J, with 14 bases in the middle. The length of the CDR3 is 13 residues. CDR3 in DNA: TGTGCCAGCGGGCAGGGCGTTCGTCAGCCCCAGCATTTT. It encodes CASGQGVRQPQHF.

The V call is TRBV2, the J call TRBJ2-1, with D tentatively TRBD2 (7 bases). V was clipped by 7 bases and J by 5 bases, with 15 bases between them. Germline CDR1 is SNHLY and CDR2 is FYNNEI. This CDR3 spans 14 amino acids. CDR3 coding DNA: TGTGCCAGCACGGGTGAGGGGGGGAACAATGAGCAGTTCTTC. Its protein product is CASTGEGGNNEQFF.

The V call is TRBV7-9, the J call TRBJ2-7, with 13 positions matching TRBD2. The CDR3 has 17 amino acids. In germline, CDR1 is SEHNR, CDR2 FQNEAQ (reference sequence). V lost 5 bases and J lost 2; bases outside the gene matches: 9. For the CDR3, the DNA is TGTGCCAGCAGCCTCCGGACTAGCGGGAGCCCTCCCTACGAGCAGTACTTC. Amino acids: CASSLRTSGSPPYEQYF.

This clone has a handful of counts. J is TRBJ1-2 and V is TRBV5-4; TRBD1 agrees at 9 bases. J lost 3 bases, V lost 3 bases, and 6 bases had no gene match. The CDR3 is 15 amino acids. The germline V gene has CDR1 SGHNT and CDR2 YYREEE (reference sequence). Written as DNA, the CDR3 is TGTGCCAGCAGCTCCGTACAGGGGGCGGACTATGGCTACACCTTC. Its translation is CASSSVQGADYGYTF.

The rearrangement joins TRBV4-1 to TRBJ2-7, with TRBD1 identical over 9 bases. There are 15 residues in the CDR3. J gave up 6 bases and V 2 bases, and 8 bases lay outside the gene matches. In germline, CDR1 is MGHRA, CDR2 YSYEKL. The CDR3, as DNA: TGCGCCAGCAGCCAACCCGGGACAGGGCGACGCGAGCAGTACTTC. Its translation: CASSQPGTGRREQYF.

The chain is built from TRBV2 and TRBJ2-5; 9 bases are shared with TRBD1. With V trimmed by 6 bases and J by 5 bases, 7 bases remained unmatched. The CDR3 loop spans 14 amino acids. The germline V gene has CDR1 SNHLY and CDR2 FYNNEI. The CDR3 reads CASRQGAGWETQYF. The DNA for the CDR3 is TGTGCCAGCAGACAGGGGGCGGGGTGGGAGACCCAGTACTTC.

A few counts support this clone. This chain uses TRBV24-1 with TRBJ2-3; 8 bases agree with TRBD1. The CDR3 contains 15 residues. Germline V gene lookup returns CDR1 KGHDR and CDR2 SFDVKD. The junction had 3 bases not matched to a gene; V was cut back by 2 bases and J by 3 bases. CDR3 nucleotide sequence: TGTGCCACCAGTGATTCGACAGGGGTGACAGATACGCAGTATTTT. It translates to CATSDSTGVTDTQYF.

The chain joins TRBV25-1 to TRBJ2-1, with 11 bases lining up with TRBD2. Germline values: CDR1 MGHDK, CDR2 SYGVNS. CDR3 length: 14 residues. V was pared by 2 bases and J by 9 bases, with 3 bases of the junction left unmatched. CDR3 sequence (DNA): TGTGCCAGCAGTGAAGGGCTAGCGGGGGGTGAGCAGTTCTTC. This sequence encodes CASSEGLAGGEQFF.